This is a list of T cell receptor beta chains from one sample in a study of beta chain features in type 1 diabetes. The repertoire was sequenced with immunoSEQ multiplex PCR; TCRdb's copy has only in-frame clones and lacks some. The sample yields 140,000 or so clones, less than 11% seen once. The sequenced sample was naive CD4+ T cells from blood. The receptors here all came from a man between 18 and 29 years old in good health. Each CDR3 is given with its conserved first and last residue. A D gene is named only where the DNA matches it firmly. Rows give clone size only sometimes, using once, few, many, or a class for an expanded clone.

v_gene	d_gene	abundance	j_gene	len	CDR3nt	CDR3aa
TRBV11-2	TRBD2	.	TRBJ2-1	13	TGTGCCAGCAGCCGGACTAGTTTCGATGAGCAGTTCTTC	CASSRTSFDEQFF
TRBV7-2	.	few	TRBJ2-1	14	TGTGCCAGCAGCCCCTCGCCTACTAACAATGAGCAGTTCTTC	CASSPSPTNNEQFF
TRBV7-8	TRBD2	few	TRBJ2-5	15	TGTGCCAGCAGCAAAGGACTAGCGGACCAAGAGACCCAGTACTTC	CASSKGLADQETQYF
TRBV10-3	TRBD2	.	TRBJ2-7	14	TGTGCCAACCGAGCGGGGGATTTCTCCTACGAGCAGTACTTC	CANRAGDFSYEQYF
TRBV29-1	.	many	TRBJ1-5	12	TGCAGCGTTGGGCAATCCAATCAGCCCCAGCATTTT	CSVGQSNQPQHF
TRBV5-1	.	.	TRBJ2-7	14	TGCGCCAGCAGCTTGGAGGACATCACCTACGAGCAGTACTTC	CASSLEDITYEQYF
TRBV2	TRBD2	.	TRBJ2-2	15	TGTGCCAGCAGTGTGGGACTAGCGGACACCGGGGAGCTGTTTTTT	CASSVGLADTGELFF
TRBV5-1	.	few	TRBJ1-1	14	TGCGCCAGCAGCTTCGGGGAGAGATACACTGAAGCTTTCTTT	CASSFGERYTEAFF
TRBV30	.	many	TRBJ2-1	11	TGTGCCGGACGCGGGTACAATGAGCAGTTCTTC	CAGRGYNEQFF
TRBV28	.	.	TRBJ2-7	15	TGTGCCAGCAGTGCAGCGACAGCTCGCTCCTACGAGCAGTACTTC	CASSAATARSYEQYF
TRBV7-9	.	.	TRBJ2-1	16	TGTGCCAGCAGCTTAGATCGTACGTGGGGGCCCAATGAGCAGTTCTTC	CASSLDRTWGPNEQFF
TRBV5-1	TRBD2	few	TRBJ2-5	18	TGCGCCAGCAGCCCCGGGACTAGCGGGCCGGGGCCGGGAGAGACCCAGTACTTC	CASSPGTSGPGPGETQYF
TRBV6-5	.	few	TRBJ2-1	13	TGTGCCAGCAGTTACTCGATGTCCGGGGAGCAGTTCTTC	CASSYSMSGEQFF
TRBV5-1	TRBD1	few	TRBJ2-7	15	TGCGCCAGCAGCCCCCGACAGGGGGTCTCCTACGAGCAGTACTTC	CASSPRQGVSYEQYF
TRBV5-4	.	.	TRBJ2-1	15	TGTGCCAGCACCCTCGCGGAGGGGGCACGTAATGAGCAGTTCTTC	CASTLAEGARNEQFF
TRBV18	.	.	TRBJ2-1	13	TGTGCCAGCTCACCACCGATGTCGGACGGGGGGTTCTTC	CASSPPMSDGGFF
TRBV7-2	.	.	TRBJ1-5	14	TGTGCCAGCAGCTTAAGGGAGTGGGCCGGGCCCCAGCATTTT	CASSLREWAGPQHF
TRBV15	TRBD1	.	TRBJ2-7	15	TGTGCCACCAGCCCCCGGACAGGGGGCTCCTACGAGCAGTACTTC	CATSPRTGGSYEQYF
TRBV19	TRBD2	.	TRBJ2-5	17	TGTGCCAGTAGAACTAGCGGGGGCGACGGATTCATGGGGACCCAGTACTTC	CASRTSGGDGFMGTQYF
TRBV11-1	.	few	TRBJ1-6	14	TGTGCCAGCAGCTCCGGGACACGTAATTCACCCCTCCACTTT	CASSSGTRNSPLHF
TRBV6-1	.	few	TRBJ2-1	16	TGTGCCAGCAGGGAATCAACAGGGATGTCGACCGGTGAGCAGTTCTTC	CASRESTGMSTGEQFF
TRBV6-5	TRBD1	.	TRBJ2-7	12	TGTGCCAGCAGGGGACAGGGAAGCGAGCAGTACTTC	CASRGQGSEQYF